A single sample gave rise to the 9 T cell receptor beta chains below, sequenced in a study of tumour-infiltrating T cells in Burkitt lymphoma. Generated by immunoSEQ multiplex PCR, the TCRdb table keeps only in-frame clones and is missing some. The data show about 590 clones, with 92% seen just once and over 5% held by the top ten. The sequenced material came from tumor tissue. These receptors came from a human donor with Burkitt lymphoma.

This chain joins TRBV2 and TRBJ2-1; D is perhaps TRBD2 (5 bases). CDR3 size: 11 residues. Trimming left V 4 bases short and J 7 bases short, with 5 bases between. Germline lookup yields CDR1 SNHLY and CDR2 FYNNEI. CDR3 nucleotides: TGTGCCAGCAGTGGGGAGAATGAGCAGTTCTTC. This gives the protein CASSGENEQFF. The complete variable domain, with remaining parts taken from reference TRBV2 and TRBJ2-1, reads EPEVTQTPSHQVTQMGQEVILRCVPISNHLYFYWYRQILGQKVEFLVSFYNNEISEKSEIFDDQFSVERPDGSNFTLKIRSTKLEDSAMYFCASSGENEQFFGPGTRLTVL.

This clone is a singleton in its sample. The chain links TRBV7-9 to TRBJ2-1, with 8 bases aligning to TRBD2. V lost 5 bases and J lost 4; bases outside the gene matches: 4. The CDR3 runs to 14 residues. The germline V gene has CDR1 SEHNR and CDR2 FQNEAQ (reference sequence). The CDR3 sequence is CASSDLAGYNEQFF. The DNA of the CDR3 is TGTGCCAGCAGCGATCTAGCGGGTTACAATGAGCAGTTCTTC.

Concerning this clone: This sample includes further DNA sequences coding for the same CDR3. The chain links TRBV2 to TRBJ2-1, with 9 nucleotides matching TRBD1. This CDR3 contains 16 residues. Germline V gene sequence: CDR1 SNHLY, CDR2 FYNNEI. Unmatched junction bases numbered 11, after V lost 4 bases and J lost 7 bases. DNA for the CDR3: TGTGCCAGCAGTGGAGTCGGACAGGGGAATTTTAATGAGCAGTTCTTC. Translating gives CASSGVGQGNFNEQFF.

The DNA of the CDR3 is TGTGCCAGCAGTTACTCGGAGAACACTGAAGCTTTCTTT. Translating gives CASSYSENTEAFF. The rearrangement joins TRBV6-6 to TRBJ1-1, with D unclear. CDR3 size: 13 residues. CDR1 and CDR2 from the germline V gene are MNHNY and SVGAGI (reference sequence). Trimming removed 0 bases at V and 1 base at J, with 3 bases between.

This chain links TRBV28 with TRBJ1-1, with 8 bases matching TRBD1. Per germline, CDR1 MDHEN and CDR2 SYDVKM. V lost 5 bases to trimming and J lost 5 bases; unmatched junction nucleotides: 7. CDR3 length equals 14 residues. CDR3 in amino acids: CASSPGQGGTEAFF. In DNA form, the CDR3 reads TGTGCCAGCAGTCCAGGACAGGGAGGTACTGAAGCTTTCTTT.

The chain joins TRBV7-6 to TRBJ2-1; D possibly corresponds to TRBD2 (5 bases). The CDR3 length is 11 residues. The V gene's germline CDR1 is SGHVS and CDR2 FNYEAQ. V lost 8 bases and J lost 5, with 7 bases in between. The CDR3 DNA reads TGTGCCAGCTTGGGAGACAATGAGCAGTTCTTC. It encodes CASLGDNEQFF.

The chain couples TRBV6-1 to TRBJ2-7, with TRBD2 matching 7 bases. J lost 4 bases, V lost 2 bases, and 8 bases had no gene match. CDR1 is MNHNS and CDR2 is SASEGT in the germline V gene. There are 15 residues in the CDR3. CDR3 sequence reads: CASSEWGGSSYEQYV. The CDR3 DNA follows: TGTGCCAGCAGTGAATGGGGCGGGAGTTCTTACGAGCAGTACGTC.

The chain carries TRBV5-6 and TRBJ2-2, with D perhaps TRBD1 (5 bases). The CDR3 has 17 residues. With 5 bases removed from V and 3 bases from J, the gap between germline ends came to 20 bases. Germline CDR1 and CDR2: SGHDT and YYEEEE. DNA of the CDR3: TGTGCCAGCAGGGTTGGGTTGGCAGGGATCGACACCGGGGAGCTGTTTTTT. Translation gives CASRVGLAGIDTGELFF. The entire variable domain, with the rest obtained from reference TRBV5-6 and TRBJ2-2, is as follows: DAGVTQSPTHLIKTRGQQVTLRCSPKSGHDTVSWYQQALGQGPQFIFQYYEEEERQRGNFPDRFSGHQFPNYSSELNVNALLLGDSALYLCASRVGLAGIDTGELFFGEGSRLTVL.

This chain connects TRBV6-1 to TRBJ2-1, with 14 bases fitting TRBD2. The CDR3 consists of 15 residues. Looked up from germline, CDR1 is MNHNS and CDR2 is SASEGT. J lost 4 bases, V lost 5 bases, and 1 base had no gene match. The CDR3 region has the DNA TGTGCCAGCAGTCGACTAGCGGGAGGGTACAATGAGCAGTTCTTC. This translates into CASSRLAGGYNEQFF.